A selection of T cell receptor beta chains follows, all from one sample in a study of human T cells and chemical hapten exposure. Using its own MiXCR run on the RACE reads, TCRdb lists one record per CDR3 protein. The data contain around 340,000 distinct CDR3 sequences, about 7% of them singletons. Sequences were derived from whole blood, sampled in connection with sensitization to the hapten diphenylcyclopropenone (DPC). The receptors were gathered from a woman aged 18 to 35 with alopecia areata. Some clones in this sample may be carry-over from other donors' samples. The CDR3 runs from the conserved cysteine through the conserved F or W. Fields, in order: CDR3 DNA, CDR3 protein, clone size, J gene, V gene, D gene. D genes are given only for firm matches. The size of a clone is reported for some rows only, either as once, few or many, or as a class for expanded clones.

TGCACCAGCAGCCCTAGGGCCATGCCGGTTTATGGCTACACCTTC	CTSSPRAMPVYGYTF	few	TRBJ1-2	TRBV1	NA
TGTGCCAGCAGTTACTTTCCCGGGACCGGGTCCGGCTACACCTTC	CASSYFPGTGSGYTF	NA	TRBJ1-2	TRBV6-5	NA
TGTGCCAGCAATCCGTTTACCTTC	CASNPFTF	many	TRBJ1-2	TRBV27	NA
TGTGCCAGCAGCTTAGGGTACGGTAGCACAGATACGCAGTATTTT	CASSLGYGSTDTQYF	many	TRBJ2-3	TRBV7-2	NA
TGTGCCAGCAACTGGGGGGGTGCTAGCACAGATACGCAGTATTTT	CASNWGGASTDTQYF	NA	TRBJ2-3	TRBV6-5	TRBD2
TGTGCCAGCAGCCGAGCAGGGACAGGGGGTTTTGGGGCCAACGTCCTGACTTTC	CASSRAGTGGFGANVLTF	many	TRBJ2-6	TRBV7-2	TRBD1
TGCAGCGTTGGGGGGCAGTCCCTGGGCTACACCTTC	CSVGGQSLGYTF	many	TRBJ1-2	TRBV29-1	NA
TGTGCCAGCAGTTCCGGGACGTTCGGCAATCAGCCCCAGCATTTT	CASSSGTFGNQPQHF	NA	TRBJ1-5	TRBV7-9	NA
TGTGCCAGCAGTTACCAAGGAGCTAGTAGGGAGACCCAGTACTTC	CASSYQGASRETQYF	few	TRBJ2-5	TRBV6-5	NA
TGTGCCAGCAGCCCCGCGTTGGGACAGAGCTACGAGCAGTACTTC	CASSPALGQSYEQYF	many	TRBJ2-7	TRBV9	TRBD1
TGTGCCAGCAGTCGAGGCTCCTACGGGACTGAAGCTTTCTTT	CASSRGSYGTEAFF	many	TRBJ1-1	TRBV6-2/TRBV6-3	NA
TGTGCCAGCAGTTACTCAGGGACTAAAAACATTCAGTACTTC	CASSYSGTKNIQYF	few	TRBJ2-4	TRBV6-5	NA
TGTGCCAGCAGCGTAGCTGGGGGGCTCAACACCGGGGAGCTGTTTTTT	CASSVAGGLNTGELFF	many	TRBJ2-2	TRBV9	NA
TGTGCCAGCAGCCCAAGCCAGACTAGTCCCTACGAGCAGTACTTC	CASSPSQTSPYEQYF	few	TRBJ2-7	TRBV4-2	NA
TGTGCCACCGCTCCCCCTAGCGGGGGGTACAATGAGCAGTTCTTC	CATAPPSGGYNEQFF	few	TRBJ2-1	TRBV10-3	TRBD2
TGCGCCAGCAGCAGAGGACAGAATAACTATGGCTACACCTTC	CASSRGQNNYGYTF	few	TRBJ1-2	TRBV5-1	NA
TGTGCCAGCAGGGACGGTTACACCGGGGAGCTGTTTTTT	CASRDGYTGELFF	few	TRBJ2-2	TRBV25-1	NA
TGTGCCAGCAGCTTAGCAACTCTAAACTATGGCTACACCTTC	CASSLATLNYGYTF	NA	TRBJ1-2	TRBV7-9	NA
TGTGCCAGCAGCCTTAGTGGGGCCACCTACGAGCAGTACTTC	CASSLSGATYEQYF	few	TRBJ2-7	TRBV4-2	NA
TGTGCCAGCTCACCACCGTCTCTTGTGGAAAAACTGTTTTTT	CASSPPSLVEKLFF	many	TRBJ1-4	TRBV18	NA
TGTGCCAGCAATCTACTAGCGGGGGGGCATAGACATGAGCAGTTCTTC	CASNLLAGGHRHEQFF	NA	TRBJ2-1	TRBV6-5	TRBD2
TGCAGTGCTAGAGATACGGGCAGGGGCACCGGGGAGCTGTTTTTT	CSARDTGRGTGELFF	many	TRBJ2-2	TRBV20-1	NA
TGTGCCAGCAGTCCGGAACAGGGTTCTAATGAAAAACTGTTTTTT	CASSPEQGSNEKLFF	many	TRBJ1-4	TRBV12-3/TRBV12-4	NA
TGCAGTGCTAAAGGGGCTAGCAATCAGCCCCAGCATTTT	CSAKGASNQPQHF	many	TRBJ1-5	TRBV20-1	NA
TGTGCCAGCAGTTACCGGCGCAGGGGTTCTGAAGCTTTCTTT	CASSYRRRGSEAFF	NA	TRBJ1-1	TRBV6-2/TRBV6-3	NA
TGTGCCTGCCGGGACAGGGTTCGGAATCAGCCCCAGCATTTT	CACRDRVRNQPQHF	many	TRBJ1-5	TRBV2	TRBD1
TGTGCCAGCAGCGTACCCGGGACTAGCGGGGGGGATGATGAGCAGTTCTTC	CASSVPGTSGGDDEQFF	many	TRBJ2-1	TRBV7-8	TRBD2
TGTGCCAGCAGTTCCGACCAAGAGACCCAGTACTTC	CASSSDQETQYF	many	TRBJ2-5	TRBV12-3/TRBV12-4	NA
TGTGCCAGCAGCTTAGCGGCGGGACAGGGTTATGACACTGAAGCTTTCTTT	CASSLAAGQGYDTEAFF	NA	TRBJ1-1	TRBV7-6	TRBD1
TGTGCCAGCAGTCCCGGGACAGACAATCAGCCCCAGCATTTT	CASSPGTDNQPQHF	NA	TRBJ1-5	TRBV2	TRBD1
TGTGCCAGCAGTTACCTGAACCCCATGGGCCAGCCCCAGCATTTT	CASSYLNPMGQPQHF	few	TRBJ1-5	TRBV6-2/TRBV6-3	NA
TGTGCCAGCAGTCCGAGGGGTAACGGTGAAAAACTGTTTTTT	CASSPRGNGEKLFF	NA	TRBJ1-4	TRBV6-2/TRBV6-3	NA
TGTGCCAGCAGCGATCGGACAAATTTAACCATATATTTT	CASSDRTNLTIYF	NA	TRBJ1-3	TRBV12-3/TRBV12-4	NA
TGTGCCAGCAGCTTGCAGGGGGCCCCTACAGGGGCTTTCTTT	CASSLQGAPTGAFF	few	TRBJ1-1	TRBV7-2	TRBD1
TGTGCCAGCAGCCGTACCCTCCATCAGCCCCAGCATTTT	CASSRTLHQPQHF	NA	TRBJ1-5	TRBV7-2	NA
TGTGCCAGCAGCCGTCCGACGGGACAGGGCGACTATGGCTACACCTTC	CASSRPTGQGDYGYTF	NA	TRBJ1-2	TRBV5-6	TRBD1
TGTGCCAGCTCACCAGGGCGTGGAGGGTACACCGGGGAGCTGTTTTTT	CASSPGRGGYTGELFF	many	TRBJ2-2	TRBV18	NA
TGCGCCAGCAGCCAAGATCAGGGGGGCTTTACATCAGATACGCAGTATTTT	CASSQDQGGFTSDTQYF	NA	TRBJ2-3	TRBV4-1	NA
TGTGCCAGCAGCTTCCCCGGGACGCACAGCTCCTACGAGCAGTACTTC	CASSFPGTHSSYEQYF	NA	TRBJ2-7	TRBV11-2	NA
TGTGCCAGCAGCTCCAGCACGGGGCCCCATGCGACCCAGTACTTC	CASSSSTGPHATQYF	NA	TRBJ2-5	TRBV7-2	NA
TGTGCCAGCAGCCCCGACGGGGCCCCTTTAGCCAAAAACATTCAGTACTTC	CASSPDGAPLAKNIQYF	few	TRBJ2-4	TRBV7-9	NA
TGTGCCAGCAGCCAAGTTTCCGCTTTGGATACGCAGTATTTT	CASSQVSALDTQYF	many	TRBJ2-3	TRBV3-1	NA
TGTGCCAGCAGTTCGCCTCGAATTGCGAATGAAAAACTGTTTTTT	CASSSPRIANEKLFF	NA	TRBJ1-4	TRBV12-3/TRBV12-4	NA
TGTGCCAGCAGTTACATCCAGGCCACGGCTATTGGCTACACCTTC	CASSYIQATAIGYTF	NA	TRBJ1-2	TRBV6-6	NA
TGCAGTGCTAGACGGACAGGGGGTAACGGCTACACCTTC	CSARRTGGNGYTF	many	TRBJ1-2	TRBV20-1	TRBD1
TGTGCCAGCAGTTACTCCGGCTTCAGAACAACTGAAGCTTTCTTT	CASSYSGFRTTEAFF	few	TRBJ1-1	TRBV6-2/TRBV6-3	NA
TGTGCCAGCAGCTCCGGACGGGGCACTGGTCCCCTCTTT	CASSSGRGTGPLF	NA	TRBJ1-1	TRBV7-2	NA
TGCGCCAGCGGGACAGGGTCCTACAATGAGCAGTTCTTC	CASGTGSYNEQFF	many	TRBJ2-1	TRBV5-1	TRBD1
TGTGCCAGCAGCTCCCGGGACAGGGGGTTTAACAATCAGCCCCAGCATTTT	CASSSRDRGFNNQPQHF	few	TRBJ1-5	TRBV7-8	TRBD1
TGTGCCACCAGCAGAGAATCAGGGGAGGTGAACGGCTACACCTTC	CATSRESGEVNGYTF	few	TRBJ1-2	TRBV15	NA
TGCAGTGCTTTTAGCGAGGGGCAGTATTTT	CSAFSEGQYF	many	TRBJ2-3	TRBV20-1	NA
TGCAGCGGGAGGGACAGCCCTGGAGCGCGTGGGGAGCAGTACTTC	CSGRDSPGARGEQYF	NA	TRBJ2-7	TRBV29-1	NA
TGTGCCAGCAGCCAGAGACAGGGTACGATTAGAAATACGCAGTATTTT	CASSQRQGTIRNTQYF	many	TRBJ2-3	TRBV14	TRBD1